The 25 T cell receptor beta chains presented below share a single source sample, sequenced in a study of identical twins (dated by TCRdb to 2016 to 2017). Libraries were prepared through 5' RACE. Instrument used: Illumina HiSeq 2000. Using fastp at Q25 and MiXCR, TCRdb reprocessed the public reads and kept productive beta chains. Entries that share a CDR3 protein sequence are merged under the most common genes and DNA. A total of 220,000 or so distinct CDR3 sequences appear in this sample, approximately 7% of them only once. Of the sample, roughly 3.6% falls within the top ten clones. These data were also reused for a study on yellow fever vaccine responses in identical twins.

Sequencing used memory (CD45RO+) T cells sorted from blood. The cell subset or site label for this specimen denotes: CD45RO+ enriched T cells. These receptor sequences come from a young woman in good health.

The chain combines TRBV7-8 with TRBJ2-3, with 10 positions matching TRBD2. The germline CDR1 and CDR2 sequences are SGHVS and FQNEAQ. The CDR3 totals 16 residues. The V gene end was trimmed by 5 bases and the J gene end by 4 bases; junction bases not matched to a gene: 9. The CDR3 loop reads CASSISSGSRADTQYF. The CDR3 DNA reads TGTGCCAGCAGCATCTCTAGCGGGAGCAGGGCAGATACGCAGTATTTT.

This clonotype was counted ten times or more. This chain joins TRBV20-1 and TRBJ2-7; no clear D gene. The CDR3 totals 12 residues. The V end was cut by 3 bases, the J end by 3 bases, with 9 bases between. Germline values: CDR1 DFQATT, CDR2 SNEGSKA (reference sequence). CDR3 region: CSASLDDYEQYF. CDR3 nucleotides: TGCAGTGCTAGTCTGGACGACTACGAGCAGTACTTC.

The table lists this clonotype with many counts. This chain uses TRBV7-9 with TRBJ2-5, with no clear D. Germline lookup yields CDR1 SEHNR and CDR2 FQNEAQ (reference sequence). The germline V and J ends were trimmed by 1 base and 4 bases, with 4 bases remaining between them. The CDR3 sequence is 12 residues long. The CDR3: CASSLGLETQYF. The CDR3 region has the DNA TGTGCCAGCAGCTTAGGCTTAGAGACCCAGTACTTC.

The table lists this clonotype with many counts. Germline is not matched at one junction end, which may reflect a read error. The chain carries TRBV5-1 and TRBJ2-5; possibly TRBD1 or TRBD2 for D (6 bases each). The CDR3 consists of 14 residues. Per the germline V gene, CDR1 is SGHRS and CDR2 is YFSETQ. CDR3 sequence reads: CASSLGGGQETQYF. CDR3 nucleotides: TGTGCCAGCAGTTTGGGGGGCGGACAAGAGACCCAGTACTTC.

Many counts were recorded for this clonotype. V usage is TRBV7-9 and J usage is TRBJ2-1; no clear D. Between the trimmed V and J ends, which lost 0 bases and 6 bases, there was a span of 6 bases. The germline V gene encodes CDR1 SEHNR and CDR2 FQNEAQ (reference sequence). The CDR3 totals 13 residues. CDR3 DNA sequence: TGTGCCAGCAGCTTAGCACAGATCAATGAGCAGTTCTTC. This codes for CASSLAQINEQFF.

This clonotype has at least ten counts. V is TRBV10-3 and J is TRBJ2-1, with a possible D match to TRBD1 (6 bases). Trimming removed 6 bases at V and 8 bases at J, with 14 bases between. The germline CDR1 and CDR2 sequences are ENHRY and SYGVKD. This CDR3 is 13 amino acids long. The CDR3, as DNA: TGTGCCATCAGGGGGCCAGGGGTTGATGAGCAGTTCTTC. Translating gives CAIRGPGVDEQFF.

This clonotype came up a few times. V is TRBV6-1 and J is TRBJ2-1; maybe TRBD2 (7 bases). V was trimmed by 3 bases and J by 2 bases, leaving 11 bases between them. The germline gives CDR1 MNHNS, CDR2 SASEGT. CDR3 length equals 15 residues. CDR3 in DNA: TGTGCCAGCAGTGAGAGGGGGGGGCCCTACAATGAGCAGTTCTTC. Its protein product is CASSERGGPYNEQFF.

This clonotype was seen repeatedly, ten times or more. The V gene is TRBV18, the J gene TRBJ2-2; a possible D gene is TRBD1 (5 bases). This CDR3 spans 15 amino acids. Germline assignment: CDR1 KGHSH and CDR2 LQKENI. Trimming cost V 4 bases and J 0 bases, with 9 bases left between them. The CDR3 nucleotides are TGTGCCAGCTCACTACGCAGGGCGAACACCGGGGAGCTGTTTTTT. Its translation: CASSLRRANTGELFF.

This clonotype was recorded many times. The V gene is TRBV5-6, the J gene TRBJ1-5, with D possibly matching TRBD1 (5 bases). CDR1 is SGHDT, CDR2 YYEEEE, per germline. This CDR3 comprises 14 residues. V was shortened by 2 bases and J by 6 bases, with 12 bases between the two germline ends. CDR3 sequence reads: CASSLGERSQPQHF. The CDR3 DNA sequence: TGTGCCAGCAGCTTAGGGGAGAGGAGTCAGCCCCAGCATTTT.

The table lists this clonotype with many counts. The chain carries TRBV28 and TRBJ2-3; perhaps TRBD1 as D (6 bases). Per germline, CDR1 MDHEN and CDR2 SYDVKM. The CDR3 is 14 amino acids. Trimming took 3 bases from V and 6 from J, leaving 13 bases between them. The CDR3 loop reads CASSFLGARDTQYF. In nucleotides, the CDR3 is TGTGCCAGCAGTTTTCTGGGGGCTCGGGATACGCAGTATTTT.

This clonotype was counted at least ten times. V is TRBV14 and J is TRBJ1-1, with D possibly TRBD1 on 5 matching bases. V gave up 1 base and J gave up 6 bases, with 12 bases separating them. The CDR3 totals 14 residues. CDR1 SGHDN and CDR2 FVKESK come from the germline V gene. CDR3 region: CASSQVKRGAEAFF. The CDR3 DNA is TGTGCCAGCAGCCAAGTAAAACGGGGGGCTGAAGCTTTCTTT.

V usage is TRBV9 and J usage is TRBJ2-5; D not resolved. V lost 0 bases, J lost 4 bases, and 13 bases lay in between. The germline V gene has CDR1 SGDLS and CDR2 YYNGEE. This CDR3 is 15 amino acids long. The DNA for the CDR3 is TGTGCCAGCAGCGTAGTCCCTAACAAAGGAGAGACCCAGTACTTC. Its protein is CASSVVPNKGETQYF.

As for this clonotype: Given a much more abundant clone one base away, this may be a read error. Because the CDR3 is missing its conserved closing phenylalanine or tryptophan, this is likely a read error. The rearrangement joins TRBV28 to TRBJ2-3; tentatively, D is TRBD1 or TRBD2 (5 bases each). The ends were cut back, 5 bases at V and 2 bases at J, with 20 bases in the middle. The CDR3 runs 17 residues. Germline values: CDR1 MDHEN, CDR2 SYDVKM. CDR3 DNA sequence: TGTGCCAGCAGTGGGGGATTGGGGGTTCTCAACACAGATACGCAGTATTCT. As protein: CASSGGLGVLNTDTQYS.

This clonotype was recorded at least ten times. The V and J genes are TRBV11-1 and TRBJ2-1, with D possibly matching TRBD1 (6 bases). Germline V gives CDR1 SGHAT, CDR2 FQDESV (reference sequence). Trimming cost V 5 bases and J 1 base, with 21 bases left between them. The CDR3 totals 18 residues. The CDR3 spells CASSGSVRGPTSYNEQFF. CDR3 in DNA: TGTGCCAGCAGCGGATCCGTCAGGGGACCGACTTCCTACAATGAGCAGTTCTTC.

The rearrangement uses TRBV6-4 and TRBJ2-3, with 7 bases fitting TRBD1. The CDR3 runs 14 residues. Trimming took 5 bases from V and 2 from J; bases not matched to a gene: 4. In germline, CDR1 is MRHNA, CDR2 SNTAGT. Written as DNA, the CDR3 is TGTGCCAGCAGTCGGGACAGAAACACAGATACGCAGTATTTT. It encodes CASSRDRNTDTQYF.

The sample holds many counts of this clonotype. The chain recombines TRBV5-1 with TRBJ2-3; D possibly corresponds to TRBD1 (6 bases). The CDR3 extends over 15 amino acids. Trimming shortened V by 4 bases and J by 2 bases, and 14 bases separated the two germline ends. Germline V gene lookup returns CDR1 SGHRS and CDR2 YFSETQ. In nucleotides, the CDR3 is TGCGCCAGCAGCCGTGAGGACAGCCACACAGATACGCAGTATTTT. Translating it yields CASSREDSHTDTQYF.

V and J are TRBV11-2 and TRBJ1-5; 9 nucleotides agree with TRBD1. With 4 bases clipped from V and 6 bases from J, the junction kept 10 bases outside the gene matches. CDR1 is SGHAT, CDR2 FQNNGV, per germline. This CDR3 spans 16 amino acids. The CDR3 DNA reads TGTGCCAGCAGCTCCACAGGGGGCGATGGCAGTCAGCCCCAGCATTTT. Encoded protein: CASSSTGGDGSQPQHF. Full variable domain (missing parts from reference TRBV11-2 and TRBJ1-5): EAGVAQSPRYKIIEKRQSVAFWCNPISGHATLYWYQQILGQGPKLLIQFQNNGVVDDSQLPKDRFSAERLKGVDSTLKIQPAKLEDSAVYLCASSSTGGDGSQPQHFGDGTRLSIL.

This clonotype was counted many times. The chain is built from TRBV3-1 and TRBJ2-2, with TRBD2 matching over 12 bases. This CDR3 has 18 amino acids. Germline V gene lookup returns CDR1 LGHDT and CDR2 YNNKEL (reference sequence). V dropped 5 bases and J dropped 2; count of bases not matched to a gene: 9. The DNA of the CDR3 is TGTGCCAGCAGCGACATGGGGGGACTAGCGGGTAACACCGGGGAGCTGTTTTTT. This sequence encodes CASSDMGGLAGNTGELFF.

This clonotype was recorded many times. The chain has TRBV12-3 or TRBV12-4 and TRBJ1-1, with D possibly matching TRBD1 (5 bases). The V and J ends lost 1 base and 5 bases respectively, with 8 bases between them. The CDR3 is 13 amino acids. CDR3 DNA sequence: TGTGCCAGCAGTTTAGGGGCAGGGACTGAAGCTTTCTTT. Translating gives CASSLGAGTEAFF.

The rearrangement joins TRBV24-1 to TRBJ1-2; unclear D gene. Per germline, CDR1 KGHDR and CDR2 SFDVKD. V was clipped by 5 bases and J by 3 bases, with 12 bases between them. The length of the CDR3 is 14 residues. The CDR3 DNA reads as TGTGCCACCAGTGGTCGGACGGTGGACTATGGCTACACCTTC. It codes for CATSGRTVDYGYTF.

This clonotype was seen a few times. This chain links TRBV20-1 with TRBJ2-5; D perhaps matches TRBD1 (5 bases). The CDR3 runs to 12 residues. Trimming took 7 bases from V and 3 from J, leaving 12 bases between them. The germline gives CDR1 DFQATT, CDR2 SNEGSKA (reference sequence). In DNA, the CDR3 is TGCAGTGGCGAGACAGTTAAAGAGACCCAGTACTTC. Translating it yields CSGETVKETQYF.

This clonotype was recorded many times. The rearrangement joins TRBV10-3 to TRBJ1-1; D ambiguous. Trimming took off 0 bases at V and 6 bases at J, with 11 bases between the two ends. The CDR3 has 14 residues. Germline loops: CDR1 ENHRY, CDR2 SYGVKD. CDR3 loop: CAISESTGRPEAFF. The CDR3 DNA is TGTGCCATCAGTGAGTCGACTGGCCGCCCTGAAGCTTTCTTT.

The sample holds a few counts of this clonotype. The CDR3 DNA follows: TGCGCCAGCAGCCCTTCCGGGACAGGGAGCCAGCCCCAGCATTTT. Translated: CASSPSGTGSQPQHF. The chain uses TRBV5-1 and TRBJ1-5; 9 nucleotides align to TRBD1. Germline CDR1 and CDR2: SGHRS and YFSETQ. Trimming cost V 4 bases and J 7 bases; bases outside gene matches: 9. The CDR3 totals 15 residues.

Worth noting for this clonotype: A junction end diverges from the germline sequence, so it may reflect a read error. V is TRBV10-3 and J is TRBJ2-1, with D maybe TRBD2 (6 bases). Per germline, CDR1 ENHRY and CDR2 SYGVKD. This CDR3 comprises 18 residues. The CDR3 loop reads CASSESPPLAFSYNEQFF. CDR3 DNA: TGTGCCAGCAGTGAGTCCCCCCCCCTAGCGTTCTCCTACAATGAGCAGTTCTTC.

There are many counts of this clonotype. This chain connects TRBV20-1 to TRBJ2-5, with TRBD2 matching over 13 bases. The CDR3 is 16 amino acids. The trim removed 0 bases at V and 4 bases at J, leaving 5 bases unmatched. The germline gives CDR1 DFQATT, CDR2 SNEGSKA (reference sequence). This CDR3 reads CSARDRRLAGGETQYF. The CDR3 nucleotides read TGCAGTGCTAGAGATCGGCGACTAGCGGGGGGAGAGACCCAGTACTTC.